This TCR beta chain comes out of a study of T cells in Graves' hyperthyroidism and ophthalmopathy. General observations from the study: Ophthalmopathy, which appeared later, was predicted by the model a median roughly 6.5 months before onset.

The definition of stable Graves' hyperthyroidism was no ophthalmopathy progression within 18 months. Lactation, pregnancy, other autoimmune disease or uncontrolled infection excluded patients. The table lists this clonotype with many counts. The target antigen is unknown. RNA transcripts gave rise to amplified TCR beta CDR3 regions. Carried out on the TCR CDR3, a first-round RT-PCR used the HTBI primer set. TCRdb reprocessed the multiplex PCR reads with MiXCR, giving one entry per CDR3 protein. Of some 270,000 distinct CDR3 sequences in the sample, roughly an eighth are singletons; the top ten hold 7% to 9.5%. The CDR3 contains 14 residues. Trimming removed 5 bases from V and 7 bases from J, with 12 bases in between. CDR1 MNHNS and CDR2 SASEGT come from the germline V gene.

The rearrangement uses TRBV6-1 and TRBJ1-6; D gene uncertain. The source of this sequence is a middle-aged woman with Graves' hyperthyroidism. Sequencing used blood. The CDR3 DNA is TGTGCCAGCAGTTTGAGGCAGCGGAATTCACCCCTCCACTTT. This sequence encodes CASSLRQRNSPLHF.